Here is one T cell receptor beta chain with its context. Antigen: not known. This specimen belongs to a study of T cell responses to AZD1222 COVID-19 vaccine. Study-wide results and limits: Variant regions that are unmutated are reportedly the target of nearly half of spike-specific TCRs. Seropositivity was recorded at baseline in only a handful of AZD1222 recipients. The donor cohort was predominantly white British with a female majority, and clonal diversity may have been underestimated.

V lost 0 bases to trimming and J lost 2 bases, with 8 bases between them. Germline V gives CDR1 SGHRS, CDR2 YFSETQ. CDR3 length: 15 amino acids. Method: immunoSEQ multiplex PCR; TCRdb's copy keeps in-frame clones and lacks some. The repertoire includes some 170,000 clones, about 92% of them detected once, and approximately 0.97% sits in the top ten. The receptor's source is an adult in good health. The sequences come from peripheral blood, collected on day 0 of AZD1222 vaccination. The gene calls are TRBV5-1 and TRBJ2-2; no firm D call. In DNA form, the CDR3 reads TGCGCCAGCAGCTTGGCGGTTGGAAACACCGGGGAGCTGTTTTTT. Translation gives CASSLAVGNTGELFF.